This T cell receptor (beta chain) originates from a study of radiotherapy plus CTLA-4 blockade in lung cancer. In the case of this clone: Antigen unknown.

The study's findings and limits: Radiotherapy with ipilimumab was followed by blood expansion of tumor-derived clones.

The germline V gene encodes CDR1 WNHNN and CDR2 SYGVQD (reference sequence). With V trimmed by 6 bases and J by 0 bases, 5 bases remained unmatched. The CDR3 is 14 residues long. Method: immunoSEQ multiplex PCR; TCRdb's copy keeps in-frame clones and lacks some. The sample holds about 62,000 clones; around 77% are singletons and the top ten take 2.5% to 3%. The rearrangement uses TRBV10-1 and TRBJ2-7; 7 bases map to TRBD1. The input for sequencing was peripheral blood, taken from a patient treated with radiotherapy plus ipilimumab. The sequence derives from a human donor with non-small cell lung cancer who had a complete response to radiotherapy plus ipilimumab. CDR3 sequence (DNA): TGCGCCAGCAGGAAACAGGGGAACTCCTACGAGCAGTACTTC. Translated: CASRKQGNSYEQYF.